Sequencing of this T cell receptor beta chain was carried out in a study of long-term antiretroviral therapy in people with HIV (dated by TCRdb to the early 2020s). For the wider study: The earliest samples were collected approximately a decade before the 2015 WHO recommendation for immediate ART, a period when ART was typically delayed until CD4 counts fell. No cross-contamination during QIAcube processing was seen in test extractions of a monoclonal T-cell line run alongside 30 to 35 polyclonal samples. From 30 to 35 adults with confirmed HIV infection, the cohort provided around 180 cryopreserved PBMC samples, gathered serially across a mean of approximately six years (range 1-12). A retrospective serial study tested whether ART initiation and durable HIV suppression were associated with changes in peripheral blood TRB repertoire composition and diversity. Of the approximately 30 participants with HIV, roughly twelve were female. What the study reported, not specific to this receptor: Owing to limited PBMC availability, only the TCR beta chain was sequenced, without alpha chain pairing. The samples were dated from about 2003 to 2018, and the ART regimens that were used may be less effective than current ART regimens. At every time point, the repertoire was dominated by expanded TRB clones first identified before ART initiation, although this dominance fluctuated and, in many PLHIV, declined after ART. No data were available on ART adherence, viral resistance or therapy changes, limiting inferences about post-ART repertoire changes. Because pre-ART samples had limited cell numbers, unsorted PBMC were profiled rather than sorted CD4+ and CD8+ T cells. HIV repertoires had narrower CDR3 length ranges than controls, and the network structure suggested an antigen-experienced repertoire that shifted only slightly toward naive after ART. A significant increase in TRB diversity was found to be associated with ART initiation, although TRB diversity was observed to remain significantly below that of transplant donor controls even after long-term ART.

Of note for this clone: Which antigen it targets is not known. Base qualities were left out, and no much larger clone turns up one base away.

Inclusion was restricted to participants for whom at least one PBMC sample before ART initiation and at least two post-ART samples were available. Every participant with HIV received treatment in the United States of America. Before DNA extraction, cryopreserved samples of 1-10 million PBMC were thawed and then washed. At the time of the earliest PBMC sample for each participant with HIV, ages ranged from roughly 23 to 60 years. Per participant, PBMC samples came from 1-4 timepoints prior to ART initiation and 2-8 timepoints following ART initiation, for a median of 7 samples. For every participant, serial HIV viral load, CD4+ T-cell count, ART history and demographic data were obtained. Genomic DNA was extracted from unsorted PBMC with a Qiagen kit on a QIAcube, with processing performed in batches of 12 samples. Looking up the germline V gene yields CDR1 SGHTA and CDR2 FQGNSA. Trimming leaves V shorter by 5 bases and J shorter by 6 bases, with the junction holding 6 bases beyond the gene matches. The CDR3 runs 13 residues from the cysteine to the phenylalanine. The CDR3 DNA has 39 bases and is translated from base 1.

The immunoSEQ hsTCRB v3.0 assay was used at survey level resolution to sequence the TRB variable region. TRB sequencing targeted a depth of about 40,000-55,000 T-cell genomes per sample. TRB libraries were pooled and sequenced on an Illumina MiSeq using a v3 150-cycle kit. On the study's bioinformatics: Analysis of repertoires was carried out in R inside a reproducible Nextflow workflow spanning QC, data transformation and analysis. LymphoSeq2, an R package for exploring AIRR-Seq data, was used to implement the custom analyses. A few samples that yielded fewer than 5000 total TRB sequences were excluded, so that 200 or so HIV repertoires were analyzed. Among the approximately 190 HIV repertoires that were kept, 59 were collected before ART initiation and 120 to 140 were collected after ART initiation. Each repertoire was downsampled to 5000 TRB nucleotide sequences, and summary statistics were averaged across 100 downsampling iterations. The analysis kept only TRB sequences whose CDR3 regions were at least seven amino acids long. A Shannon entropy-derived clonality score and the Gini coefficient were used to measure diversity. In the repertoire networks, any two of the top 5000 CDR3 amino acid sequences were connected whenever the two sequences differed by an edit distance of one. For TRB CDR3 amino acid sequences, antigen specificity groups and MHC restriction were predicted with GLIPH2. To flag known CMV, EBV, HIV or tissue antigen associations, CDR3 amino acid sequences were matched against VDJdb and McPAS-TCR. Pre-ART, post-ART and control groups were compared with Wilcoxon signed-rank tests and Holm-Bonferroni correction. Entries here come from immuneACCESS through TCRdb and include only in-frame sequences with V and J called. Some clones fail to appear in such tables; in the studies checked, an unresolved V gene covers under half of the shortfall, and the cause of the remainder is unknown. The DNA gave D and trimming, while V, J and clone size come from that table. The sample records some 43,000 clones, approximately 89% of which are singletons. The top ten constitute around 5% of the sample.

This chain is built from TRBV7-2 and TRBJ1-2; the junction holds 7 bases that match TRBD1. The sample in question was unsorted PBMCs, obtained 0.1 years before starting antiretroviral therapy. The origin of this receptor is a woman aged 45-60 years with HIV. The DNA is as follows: TGTGCCAGCAGCCCGACAGGGCTCGATGGCTACACCTTC. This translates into CASSPTGLDGYTF.